The entry below gives a single T cell receptor beta chain sequence along with its context. This CDR3 has 16 amino acids. The V segment lost 4 bases and the J segment 8 bases; nucleotides outside the gene matches: 12. Germline V gene data show CDR1 as MGHRA and CDR2 as YSYEKL. Data came from immunoSEQ multiplex PCR; TCRdb stores just in-frame clones and leaves some out. In the table there are tens of thousands of clones, around 90% of which are singletons. The data were taken from a study of blood T cell repertoires in COVID-19. This receptor was obtained from a human donor with active COVID-19. The donor label of this sample is uncertain. This sequence joins TRBV4-1 and TRBJ1-4, with 8 nucleotides matching TRBD1. Sequenced: peripheral blood. The CDR3 sequence is CASSRVSGGAGEKLFF. The CDR3 DNA sequence: TGCGCCAGCAGCCGAGTATCAGGGGGCGCTGGGGAAAAACTGTTTTTT.